This T cell receptor beta chain was sequenced during a study of memory CD4+ T cells and cytomegalovirus serostatus. Whole-study context: Healthy Belgian adult donors included under ten CMV-positive and some 24 CMV-negative people.

The sort gate was single viable CD3+CD4+CD8-CD45RO+ cells for memory CD4+ T cells. Assay: immunoSEQ multiplex PCR; the TCRdb copy retains only in-frame clones and omits some. Altogether tens of thousands of clones are present, approximately 80% being singletons, with the ten largest covering approximately 1.2%. The CDR3 runs 14 residues. In germline, CDR1 is SGHAT, CDR2 FQNNGV. V shed 2 bases, J shed 6 bases, and the junction held 5 bases outside the gene matches. The receptor was isolated from an adult in good health and CMV-seronegative. The sample consisted of memory CD4+ T cells from blood. The chain links TRBV11-2 to TRBJ1-1; 8 nucleotides align to TRBD1. The CDR3, as DNA: TGTGCCAGCAGCTTATTCGACAGGGGTGCTGAAGCTTTCTTT. Encoded protein: CASSLFDRGAEAFF.